This T cell receptor beta chain was sequenced during a study of blood T cell repertoires in COVID-19. The authors' processing: Amplification with reference gene primers provided the estimates of nucleated cell counts. The method was immunoSEQ multiplex PCR; TCRdb's version includes in-frame clones alone and lacks a portion of them. That table gives V, J and clone size, and the DNA gave D and trimming. The table shows about 100,000 clones, with just under 85% occurring only once. Germline V CDR1 and CDR2: SGHRS, YFSETQ. The CDR3 totals 14 residues. V lost 1 base to trimming and J lost 5 bases, with 11 bases between them.

The material sequenced was peripheral blood. This rearrangement joins TRBV5-1 to TRBJ2-3; possible D gene TRBD2, 5 bases. The sequence was obtained from a man aged 50-59 years with active or convalescent COVID-19. The CDR3 here is CASSLWSAGDTQYF. The DNA for the CDR3 is TGCGCCAGCAGCTTGTGGTCCGCGGGAGATACGCAGTATTTT.